Listed below are T cell receptor beta chains from one sample, sequenced in a study of blood T cell repertoires in COVID-19. Repertoires were generated with immunoSEQ multiplex PCR, while TCRdb's copy carries only in-frame clones and drops some. Of 40,000 to 65,000 clones in the sample, 86% are singletons; the top ten hold 10% to 15%. Sequenced material: peripheral blood. Receptors were obtained from a man between 65 and 85 years old with active COVID-19. CDR3s include the opening cysteine and the closing phenylalanine or tryptophan. The order of the fields is V gene, clone size, D gene, J gene, CDR3 DNA, CDR3 protein. D genes are given only for firm matches. Rows may omit the clone size; those that give it use once, few, many or a size class.

TRBV2,.,.,TRBJ2-2,TGTGCCAGCAGTGACACGGGAACCGGGGAGCTGTTTTTT,CASSDTGTGELFF
TRBV6-4,.,TRBD2,TRBJ2-1,TGTGCCAGCAGTGACTCTAGCGGGGGGGACTACAATGAGCAGTTCTTC,CASSDSSGGDYNEQFF
TRBV7-2,.,.,TRBJ2-7,TGTGCCAGCAGCCTGGCTAGGAACTACGAGCAGTACTTC,CASSLARNYEQYF
TRBV6-1,.,TRBD1,TRBJ2-1,TGTGCCAGCAGTGAAAGGACAGGGGGTGGGAATGAGCAGTTCTTC,CASSERTGGGNEQFF
TRBV5-4,.,.,TRBJ1-5,TGTGCCAGCAGCTGGTCAGCGAATCAGCCCCAGCATTTT,CASSWSANQPQHF
TRBV6-1,few,.,TRBJ2-7,TGTGCCAGCAGTGACGGGGTGGGCTATTCCTACGAGCAGTACTTC,CASSDGVGYSYEQYF
TRBV7-9,.,TRBD2,TRBJ2-3,TGTGCCAGCAGCGCCTGGACTAGCGGGGGGATCACAGATACGCAGTATTTT,CASSAWTSGGITDTQYF
TRBV7-2,once,.,TRBJ1-1,TGTGCCAGCAGCCCCCAGGGAAGTGACACTGAAGCTTTCTTT,CASSPQGSDTEAFF
TRBV18,.,.,TRBJ2-5,TGTGCCAGCTCACGAGGGGGAGTAGGGGAGACCCAGTACTTC,CASSRGGVGETQYF
TRBV7-9,.,TRBD2,TRBJ2-2,TGTGCCAGCAGTGGAGGGAGGGCGAACACCGGGGAGCTGTTTTTT,CASSGGRANTGELFF
TRBV6-4,.,.,TRBJ2-2,TGTGCCAGCAGCCAACTAGAAGGCACCGGGGAGCTGTTTTTT,CASSQLEGTGELFF
TRBV4-2,.,.,TRBJ2-1,TGTGCCAGCAGCCTAGAGGGTCAGGGGTCTGAGCAGTTCTTC,CASSLEGQGSEQFF
TRBV18,.,.,TRBJ1-2,TGTGCCAGCTCACCTTTGGGCAATGGCTACACCTTC,CASSPLGNGYTF
TRBV10-3,once,.,TRBJ1-5,TGTGCCACCCGACAGGATAGCAATCAGCCCCAGCATTTT,CATRQDSNQPQHF
TRBV5-1,.,TRBD2,TRBJ2-3,TGCGCCAGCAGCATGACTAGCAACCCAGATACGCAGTATTTT,CASSMTSNPDTQYF
TRBV7-3,.,.,TRBJ2-2,TGTGCCAGCAGCTTAACCCCGGGATCCAACACCGGGGAGCTGTTTTTT,CASSLTPGSNTGELFF
TRBV7-2,.,TRBD1,TRBJ1-2,TGTGCCAGCAGCTCGGGACAGGGGGGACTCTATGGCTACACCTTC,CASSSGQGGLYGYTF
TRBV5-1,.,TRBD1,TRBJ2-1,TGCGCCAGCAGCTACCGGACAGGCCCTAATGAGCAGTTCTTC,CASSYRTGPNEQFF
TRBV7-9,few,TRBD1,TRBJ1-2,TGTGCCAGCAGCTCCTCGGGACAGGAACTTTATGGCTACACCTTC,CASSSSGQELYGYTF
TRBV19,.,.,TRBJ1-1,TGTGCCAGTAGTCCGGGGGACGGGTACATGAACACTGAAGCTTTCTTT,CASSPGDGYMNTEAFF
TRBV4-2,.,TRBD1,TRBJ1-2,TGTGCCAGCAGCCCAACGACAGCGACAGGGGTTCCTGGCTACACCTTC,CASSPTTATGVPGYTF
TRBV7-2,.,.,TRBJ1-1,TGTGCCAGCAGCTTGGGGGGGTTCAACACTGAAGCTTTCTTT,CASSLGGFNTEAFF
TRBV19,few,.,TRBJ1-2,TGTGCCAGTAGCCCCCCGGAGGCGGCCTATGGCTACACCTTC,CASSPPEAAYGYTF
TRBV24-1,.,TRBD2,TRBJ2-3,TGTGCCACCAGTGATTTAGCCAGCGGGGGGGCCAGGGATACGCAGTATTTT,CATSDLASGGARDTQYF
TRBV25-1,.,TRBD1,TRBJ2-2,TGTGCCAGCAGCTCGCACAGGGGTCCTCCCACGTACACCGGGGAGCTGTTTTTT,CASSSHRGPPTYTGELFF
TRBV7-8,few,TRBD1,TRBJ1-5,TGTGCCAGCAGCGACAGGGGCAATCAGCCCCAGCATTTT,CASSDRGNQPQHF
TRBV25-1,few,TRBD1,TRBJ2-3,TGTGCCAGCAGTGAAACAGGGGGAATGGATACGCAGTATTTT,CASSETGGMDTQYF